This T cell receptor beta chain is drawn from a study of human T cells and chemical hapten exposure. Study conclusions and caveats: Expanded TCRs made up significantly more big CDR3 similarity clusters than controls did.

Trimming stripped 1 base from V and 3 bases from J, with 12 bases between. The CDR3 is 16 residues long. The germline V gene has CDR1 SGHNT and CDR2 YENEEA. TCRdb analysed the RACE reads with MiXCR anew, one entry per CDR3 protein. The sample lists 80,000 to 100,000 distinct CDR3 sequences; 7% to 10% were seen once. This clonotype was detected ten times or more. Its antigen remains unknown. Sample time point: patch test 2, 6 weeks after DPC sensitization. Treatment meaning: therapeutic diphenylcyclopropenone sensitization with weekly scalp DPC. This sequence was found in a woman between 40 and 50 years old with alopecia areata. Some clones in this sample may be carry-over from other donors' samples. The chain couples TRBV11-3 to TRBJ1-4; D is unresolved. Sequences were derived from whole blood, sampled in connection with sensitization to the hapten diphenylcyclopropenone (DPC). CDR3 in amino acids: CASSLVLGVANEKLFF. The DNA for the CDR3 is TGTGCCAGCAGCTTAGTTTTGGGAGTAGCTAATGAAAAACTGTTTTTT.